This T cell receptor (beta chain) was sequenced during a study of shared clonotypes between healthy human individuals (dated by TCRdb to between 2020 and 2021). A note on the overall study: Three men and two women, aged 18 to 49 years, made up the cohort. To estimate repertoire size and how much clonotypes are shared between individuals, the study performed deep sequencing of blood TCR repertoires from roughly five healthy adults. Libraries were prepared and TCR repertoires were sequenced by different laboratories using diverse techniques, in order to increase sequencing depth and limit assay-specific biases. Between about 0.8 and 9.5 billion PBMCs per donor were obtained by leukapheresis. Study-level results and caveats: Pairwise subsampling led to the expectation that sequencing depth would affect the degree of clonotype sharing among donors. Sampling was limited to blood, and TCR repertoires in tissue likely differ from TCR repertoires in blood. The genetic and exposure-history diversity represented was limited by the small number of donors.

TCR CDR3 regions were amplified from genomic DNA by multiplex PCR using the deep immunoSEQ assay. Genomic DNA extracted from each cell subset was distributed evenly over all wells of several immunoSEQ 96-well plates, and each plate served as one replicate. For unsorted PBMC, approximately 290 ng genomic DNA, equal to 30,000 or so T cell genomes, was loaded into each replicate PCR. Ten immunoSEQ deep assay plates were used to sequence unsorted PBMC genomic DNA. Purified libraries were measured with a Qubit 3.0 fluorometer, size-checked on a Bioanalyzer 2100, and measured again with the KAPA Library Quantification kit. Every immunoSEQ 96-well plate was sequenced on a dedicated single-read 150-cycle Illumina NextSeq 550 flow cell. The original methods were these. The immunoSEQ output contained only junctional sequences without quality scores, so filtering could not match that applied to full-length reads. To assign V/J genes and CDR3, sequences were annotated using PyIR, a Python wrapper for IgBLAST v1.9, with IMGT germline references. Reads were removed for weak V/J assignments (E-value above 1e-6), missing CDR3, stop codons, out-of-frame junctions, or ambiguous translated residues. V3J clonotypes were defined as sequences sharing an identical inferred V gene, J gene, and CDR3 amino acid sequence. Percentage overlap between repertoires was calculated by dividing the number of shared unique clonotypes by the size of the smaller repertoire. RTK rarefaction, the Chao1 estimator, and Recon v2.1 estimates of unobserved clonotypes were used to assess repertoire richness. TCRdb took over this immuneACCESS table, retaining in-frame rearrangements with V and J assigned. Such tables are incomplete; in checked studies, under half of the missing clones stem from an unresolved V gene, and the remainder is unexplained. V, J and clone size are taken as reported in that table, and D and trimming were inferred from the DNA itself. The sample yields some 530,000 clones; 78% were counted once. 12% of the sample comes from the top ten.

Healthy HIV-negative adults with no recently reported acute infections or vaccinations were included as donors. Every donor was a Caucasian adult residing in Nashville, Tennessee, USA. In the unsorted samples, some 100 million PBMCs were counted, and genomic DNA was extracted using the QIAamp DNA Blood Mini kit. Blood was obtained by leukapheresis, after which PBMCs were separated by Ficoll-Histopaque density gradient centrifugation and cryopreserved in liquid nitrogen vapor phase. In the case of this clone: Its antigen is unknown. No base quality values were provided; no much bigger clone lies one nucleotide off. The sample holds other DNA sequences that translate to the same CDR3.

The CDR3 starts with the cysteine, ends with the phenylalanine, and has 16 residues. Just the 48-base CDR3 DNA is kept, in frame starting at base 1. From V the trimming removes 0 bases and from J it removes 4 bases, while the gene matches leave 4 bases of the junction unaccounted for. Via the germline V gene, CDR1 is SGHRS and CDR2 YFSETQ. The sequenced sample consisted of PBMCs. The V and J genes are TRBV5-1 and TRBJ2-6; TRBD2 fits 7 bases in the junction. The TCR originated in a woman aged 40 to 49 in good health. Some clones in this sample may be carry-over from other donors' samples. The CDR3 corresponds to CASSLEAGAGANVLTF. The DNA sequence follows: TGCGCCAGCAGCTTGGAGGCGGGAGCCGGGGCCAACGTCCTGACTTTC. The full variable domain, completed from the reference TRBV5-1 and TRBJ2-6 proteins outside the CDR3, reads KAGVTQTPRYLIKTRGQQVTLSCSPISGHRSVSWYQQTPGQGLQFLFEYFSETQRNKGNFPGRFSGRQFSNSRSEMNVSTLELGDSALYLCASSLEAGAGANVLTFGAGSRLTVL.